Listed below are T cell receptor beta chains from one sample, sequenced in a study of cytomegalovirus exposure and HLA in healthy donors. The repertoire was sequenced with immunoSEQ multiplex PCR; TCRdb's copy has only in-frame clones and lacks some. The table records 150,000 to 200,000 clones, about four fifths of them present only once. The sequenced sample was PBMCs. Receptor source: a man aged 25 to 40 in good health and CMV-seropositive. Both conserved end residues are part of each CDR3. The D gene is left open where the match is weak. A row's size may be missing; if present it is once, few, many or a size class.

D,J,size,V,CDR3,DNA
TRBD1,TRBJ2-7,NA,TRBV5-1,CASSTTGELREQYF,TGCGCCAGCAGCACGACAGGGGAGCTCCGGGAGCAGTACTTC
NA,TRBJ2-7,NA,TRBV27,CASSLSPEDYEQYF,TGTGCCAGCAGTTTATCACCCGAGGACTACGAGCAGTACTTC
NA,TRBJ2-5,NA,TRBV7-8,CASSKVPGYQETQYF,TGTGCCAGCAGCAAAGTGCCGGGGTACCAAGAGACCCAGTACTTC
NA,TRBJ1-1,NA,TRBV7-2,CASRSLRGNTEAFF,TGTGCCAGCAGGTCCTTAAGGGGGAACACTGAAGCTTTCTTT
NA,TRBJ2-7,NA,TRBV7-6,CASSLAGPISYEQYF,TGTGCCAGCAGCTTGGCGGGACCGATCTCCTACGAGCAGTACTTC
TRBD2,TRBJ2-5,NA,TRBV14,CASSPILTSGRKTQYF,TGTGCCAGCAGCCCAATACTAACTAGCGGGAGGAAGACCCAGTACTTC
NA,TRBJ2-7,few,TRBV5-6,CASSLEHQRQYF,TGTGCCAGCAGCTTGGAACACCAGCGGCAGTACTTC
NA,TRBJ2-3,NA,TRBV11-2,CASSLDRSVASSTDTQYF,TGTGCCAGCAGCTTAGATCGGTCGGTAGCGTCTAGCACAGATACGCAGTATTTT
NA,TRBJ2-7,NA,TRBV9,CASSVAPGGSEQYF,TGTGCCAGCAGCGTAGCCCCGGGGGGCAGCGAGCAGTACTTC
NA,TRBJ1-5,NA,TRBV30,CASDLGGGQPQHF,TGTGCCTCGGACCTTGGAGGTGGACAGCCCCAGCATTTT
TRBD2,TRBJ2-7,NA,TRBV2,CASATSGYEQYF,TGTGCCAGCGCGACTAGCGGGTACGAGCAGTACTTC
NA,TRBJ2-1,NA,TRBV5-1,CASSLVRGGDNEQFF,TGCGCCAGCAGCTTGGTCAGGGGAGGGGACAATGAGCAGTTCTTC
NA,TRBJ2-7,NA,TRBV5-5,CASSLASYEQYF,TGTGCCAGCAGCTTGGCCTCGTACGAGCAGTACTTC
NA,TRBJ2-1,NA,TRBV12-2,CASRPRTGGSSYNEQFF,TGTGCAAGTCGCCCACGGACAGGGGGCAGCTCCTACAATGAGCAGTTCTTC
NA,TRBJ2-7,NA,TRBV5-6,CASSLSGSSYEQYF,TGTGCCAGCAGCTTGAGTGGCAGTTCCTACGAGCAGTACTTC
TRBD1,TRBJ2-5,NA,TRBV13,CASSPWDRQETQYF,TGTGCCAGCAGCCCCTGGGACAGACAAGAGACCCAGTACTTC
NA,TRBJ2-3,NA,TRBV7-2,CASSNPPRGMADTQYF,TGTGCCAGCAGCAACCCGCCCCGGGGGATGGCAGATACGCAGTATTTT
NA,TRBJ2-2,NA,TRBV4-1,CASSQETAGTGELFF,TGCGCCAGCAGCCAAGAAACAGCGGGCACCGGGGAGCTGTTTTTT
NA,TRBJ2-2,NA,TRBV5-1,CASSILGGDNGGELFF,TGCGCCAGCAGCATCCTGGGAGGGGACAACGGCGGGGAGCTGTTTTTT
TRBD2,TRBJ2-3,NA,TRBV7-2,CASSSPLAGGRSSQNTQYF,TGTGCCAGCAGCTCGCCCCTAGCGGGGGGGCGTTCGTCTCAGAATACGCAGTATTTT
NA,TRBJ2-7,NA,TRBV7-8,CASSLGGDEQYF,TGTGCCAGCAGCTTGGGCGGGGACGAGCAGTACTTC
TRBD2,TRBJ2-1,few,TRBV28,CASRTSGEYNEQFF,TGTGCCAGCAGAACTAGCGGGGAGTACAATGAGCAGTTCTTC
TRBD2,TRBJ2-1,NA,TRBV4-2,CASSLRGSGGGANEQFF,TGTGCCAGCAGCCTCCGTGGGTCTGGCGGGGGGGCTAATGAGCAGTTCTTC
NA,TRBJ2-2,NA,TRBV20-1,CSARARGELFF,TGCAGTGCTAGAGCCCGCGGGGAGCTGTTTTTT
NA,TRBJ1-2,many,TRBV7-9,CFTGSNYGYTF,TGTTTTACAGGGAGTAACTATGGCTACACCTTC
TRBD1,TRBJ2-7,NA,TRBV28,CASSRGQFPQYF,TGTGCCAGCAGTCGGGGACAGTTCCCGCAGTACTTC
TRBD1,TRBJ1-1,NA,TRBV6-1,CASSIETGGTEAFF,TGTGCCAGCAGTATAGAGACAGGGGGGACTGAAGCTTTCTTT
NA,TRBJ2-7,NA,TRBV2,CASSEALREQYF,TGTGCCAGCAGTGAAGCGTTGCGAGAGCAGTACTTC
TRBD1,TRBJ1-2,few,TRBV5-5,CASSRGQADYGYTF,TGTGCCAGCAGCCGGGGACAGGCGGACTATGGCTACACCTTC
NA,TRBJ1-6,NA,TRBV10-3,CAISELGANSPLHF,TGTGCCATCAGTGAGCTAGGGGCTAATTCACCCCTCCACTTT
NA,TRBJ1-3,NA,TRBV6-1,CASSVEAGSSGNTIYF,TGTGCCAGCAGTGTAGAGGCGGGGAGCTCTGGAAACACCATATATTTT
NA,TRBJ1-2,NA,TRBV5-6,CASSSLEVSGPHYGYTF,TGTGCCAGCAGCTCCTTGGAAGTCTCAGGCCCCCACTATGGCTACACCTTC